Below, one T cell receptor (beta chain) is given with its context. Its recognized antigen is unknown. No base quality values were provided; no much bigger clone lies one nucleotide off. The data belong to a study of blood T cell repertoires in COVID-19 (dated by TCRdb to 2019 to 2021). For context, the study as a whole: Samples from collaborators originated in the United States, Italy and Spain and spanned both the acute and convalescent phases of COVID-19. The dataset comprised deeply sampled blood TCRbeta repertoires from subjects exposed to, actively infected with, or recovered from COVID-19. A de-identified subject ID, COVID-19 status, age in years and sex were almost always included in the sample metadata. Where available, HLA class I and class II types were obtained from metadata supplied by the sample provider rather than from assay-based typing. The prospective study material was composed of cDNA or gDNA derived from T cells, B-cell-depleted T cells, or PBMCs. The samples were drawn from the first 160 participants of the ongoing ImmuneRACE study and from 950 to 1,500 subjects provided by 6 global collaborators. The repertoires were released in a freely available public database meant as a resource for research on the immune response to SARS-CoV-2. What the authors observed across the whole study: How much clinical and demographic metadata was included differed by source and by participant, and the metadata was provided uncurated.

TCRbeta CDR3 regions were amplified from genomic DNA using the immunoSEQ Assay, a bias-controlled multiplex PCR. The paper's data handling went like this. The number of nucleated cells in each sample was estimated from the amplification of reference gene primers within the assay. Sequence reads were collapsed and filtered to measure the absolute abundance of every unique TCRbeta CDR3 rearrangement. For each sample, productive Simpson clonality was calculated by taking the square root of Simpson's diversity index across productive rearrangements. Here the immuneACCESS table is served through TCRdb, limited to in-frame sequences with V and J called. Missing clones are a known gap in these copies; in checked studies unresolved V genes cover under half, and the rest lacks a known reason. The V and J calls and clone size were taken over from that table, and D and trimming were inferred from the DNA. The sample data list about 110,000 clones, and approximately 90% of these were observed just once. The ten largest clones represent 1.1% of the sample.

Collaborating institutions collected whole blood in K2EDTA tubes following their own protocols. Collaborator samples were shipped for TCRbeta analysis as frozen whole blood, isolated PBMCs, or DNA extracted from either sample type. This clonotype was obtained from a human donor in a cohort sampled during active COVID-19. Sequencing was performed on peripheral blood.

The CDR3 here reads CASSLGQSTKQYF. The DNA sequence is given as TGTGCCAGTAGTCTGGGACAGTCTACGAAGCAGTACTTC. The chain was built from TRBV19 and TRBJ2-7, and 7 junctional nucleotides match TRBD1. The CDR3 goes from the cysteine to the phenylalanine over 13 residues. Kept here is only the CDR3 DNA, which spans 39 bases and is read in frame from base 1. CDR1 and CDR2 are drawn from the germline V gene (reference sequence): LNHDA, SQIVND. After removal of 5 bases from V and 8 bases from J, the junction retains 9 bases not matched to a gene.